This T cell receptor (beta chain) came from a study of OX40 agonist ivuxolimab in advanced cancers. This table comes from immunoSEQ multiplex PCR, and its TCRdb copy is limited to in-frame clones, with some not included. The sample carries roughly 70,000 clones, 70% to 90% recorded once. Germline V gene lookup returns CDR1 MNHNS and CDR2 SASEGT. The CDR3 is made up of 13 amino acids. V shed 10 bases, J shed 8 bases, and the junction held 12 bases outside the gene matches. Sequences were derived from CD4+ or CD8+ T cells sorted from blood, sampled in a trial of the OX40 agonist ivuxolimab. This chain joins TRBV6-1 and TRBJ1-2; 8 bases map to TRBD1. The receptor comes from an adult with an advanced solid tumor such as melanoma, head and neck, liver or kidney cancer. This CDR3 reads CATRQDRAGGYTF. The CDR3 coding sequence is TGTGCCACGCGGCAGGACAGGGCTGGGGGCTACACCTTC.